This T cell receptor beta chain was captured by sequencing in a study of T cells in Graves' hyperthyroidism and ophthalmopathy. Study background: Initial diagnosis, before any treatment, was when peripheral blood was collected. Overall study findings and caveats: Researchers found most expanded thyroid clonotypes above 0.001 in blood as well.

The sample holds many counts of this clonotype. No antigen is known for it. V was pared by 6 bases and J by 0 bases, with 9 bases between. The length of the CDR3 is 14 residues. Germline CDR1 is SGHRS and CDR2 is YFSETQ. TCR beta CDR3 sequences were amplified from RNA transcripts. HTBI primers drove first-round RT-PCR of the TCR CDR3. A single record per CDR3 protein comes from TCRdb applying MiXCR to the multiplex PCR reads. The table lists about 640,000 distinct CDR3 sequences, about 14% of them singletons, with roughly an eighth in the top ten. Diagnoses used clinical symptoms, serum thyroxine and TRAb, thyroid ultrasound and orbital computed tomography.

Sequencing was carried out using blood. This TCR was sampled from a woman aged 45 to 65 with Graves' ophthalmopathy. The V call is TRBV5-1, the J call TRBJ2-2; D is ambiguous. DNA of the CDR3: TGCGCCAGCACTCTCTCAACGAACACCGGGGAGCTGTTTTTT. Translating it yields CASTLSTNTGELFF.